A single sample gave rise to the 23 T cell receptor beta chains below, sequenced in a study of cytomegalovirus exposure and HLA in healthy donors. The PCR made use of 60 Vbeta and 13 Jbeta primers. Produced via immunoSEQ multiplex PCR; TCRdb's table is partial and in-frame only. The table lists about 130,000 clones, 77% of them singletons, with 1.1% to 1.5% in the top ten. Sequencing was carried out using PBMCs. Receptor source: a woman between 35 and 50 years old in good health and CMV-seronegative.

The V call is TRBV4-1, the J call TRBJ2-1, with 9 positions matching TRBD2. Germline CDR1 is MGHRA and CDR2 is YSYEKL. V gave up 4 bases and J gave up 0 bases; unmatched junction bases: 4. The CDR3 has 16 residues. This CDR3 is CASSPSGGSSYNEQFF. The CDR3 DNA is TGCGCCAGCAGCCCGAGCGGGGGGAGCTCCTACAATGAGCAGTTCTTC.

The chain uses TRBV4-1 and TRBJ2-1, with 7 bases matching TRBD2. Germline lookup yields CDR1 MGHRA and CDR2 YSYEKL. This CDR3 has 19 residues. The junction had 12 bases not matched to a gene; V was cut back by 1 base and J by 0 bases. The CDR3 nucleotides read TGCGCCAGCAGCCAAGTCAGAGGTTTCGGGGGGAGCTCCTACAATGAGCAGTTCTTC. Protein sequence: CASSQVRGFGGSSYNEQFF.

The genes are TRBV27 and TRBJ2-7; 7 bases are a match to TRBD1. The CDR3 is 17 amino acids. Germline assignment: CDR1 MNHEY and CDR2 SMNVEV (reference sequence). V lost 0 bases, J lost 7 bases, and 15 bases stayed unmatched. The CDR3 nucleotides read TGTGCCAGCAGTTTATCGGGGACAGACGGTCCTCCCTCAGAGCAGTACTTC. Translated: CASSLSGTDGPPSEQYF.

The gene calls are TRBV30 and TRBJ2-7; TRBD2 agrees at 13 bases. The ends lost 1 base at V and 3 bases at J; junction bases unmatched: 6. The CDR3 spans 16 residues. Germline assignment: CDR1 GTSNPN and CDR2 SVGIG (reference sequence). CDR3 sequence reads: CAWSDRGTSGIYEQYF. The CDR3 DNA is TGTGCCTGGAGTGACCGAGGGACTAGCGGGATCTACGAGCAGTACTTC.

The chain has TRBV28 and TRBJ1-2, with D perhaps TRBD1 (5 bases). In germline, CDR1 is MDHEN, CDR2 SYDVKM. V was cut by 6 bases and J by 8 bases, with 25 bases left in between. CDR3 length: 16 residues. CDR3 loop: CASRTGGGMTVRGYTF. The CDR3 DNA is TGTGCCAGCAGGACGGGCGGGGGAATGACAGTTCGAGGCTACACCTTC.

This clone showed up just once. The gene calls are TRBV5-6 and TRBJ1-2, with 7 bases lining up with TRBD1. CDR1 is SGHDT, CDR2 YYEEEE, per germline. The CDR3 length is 13 residues. Unmatched junction bases numbered 3, after V lost 4 bases and J lost 3 bases. The CDR3 DNA reads TGTGCCAGCAGCAAGGGACAGTACTATGGCTACACCTTC. This translates into CASSKGQYYGYTF.

The genes are TRBV9 and TRBJ2-1; 7 bases are shared with TRBD2. The J segment lost 0 bases and the V segment lost 4 bases, leaving 7 bases of the junction unmatched. CDR3 length: 16 residues. The V gene's germline CDR1 is SGDLS and CDR2 YYNGEE. CDR3 in amino acids: CASSSRGTLSYNEQFF. The CDR3 DNA follows: TGTGCCAGCAGCTCGCGGGGGACCCTCTCCTACAATGAGCAGTTCTTC.

The chain recombines TRBV7-9 with TRBJ1-6; D is unresolved. CDR1 SEHNR and CDR2 FQNEAQ come from the germline V gene (reference sequence). The CDR3 runs 13 residues. V gave up 4 bases and J gave up 7 bases, with 8 bases separating them. The DNA of the CDR3 is TGTGCCAGCAGCTCATTGAGGAATTCACCCCTCCACTTT. It encodes CASSSLRNSPLHF.

The chain has TRBV5-6 and TRBJ2-7, with 14 bases that match TRBD2. V lost 1 base, J lost 4 bases, and 10 bases stayed unmatched. The CDR3 sequence is 18 residues long. Germline CDR1 SGHDT, CDR2 YYEEEE. CDR3 bases: TGTGCCAGCAGCTTGAGGACTAGCGGGGGGCCCGAGGGATACGAGCAGTACTTC. The encoded protein is CASSLRTSGGPEGYEQYF.

The chain has TRBV11-3 and TRBJ1-1; D perhaps matches TRBD1 (5 bases). Trimming stripped 2 bases from V and 3 bases from J, with 10 bases between. Per the germline V gene, CDR1 is SGHNT and CDR2 is YENEEA. The CDR3 consists of 14 residues. CDR3 nucleotides: TGTGCCAGCAGCTTACGGGGGACGGACACTGAAGCTTTCTTT. Protein sequence: CASSLRGTDTEAFF.

The CDR3 protein is CASSDSRQSEAFF. The CDR3 nucleotides are TGTGCCAGCAGTGACTCGAGACAGTCTGAAGCTTTCTTT. The chain uses TRBV6-4 and TRBJ1-1; a possible D gene is TRBD1 (5 bases). V was cut by 0 bases and J by 6 bases, with 8 bases left in between. Germline values: CDR1 MRHNA, CDR2 SNTAGT. The CDR3 consists of 13 residues.

The genes are TRBV6-5 and TRBJ2-3; the match to TRBD2 covers 12 bases. In germline, CDR1 is MNHEY, CDR2 SVGAGI. The trim removed 6 bases at V and 7 bases at J, leaving 8 bases unmatched. This CDR3 has 15 amino acids. CDR3 sequence: CASSPGLAGLNTQYF. The CDR3 DNA reads as TGTGCCAGCAGCCCCGGACTAGCGGGGCTCAATACGCAGTATTTT.

In this sample, this clone turned up once. The genes are TRBV2 and TRBJ1-5; D gene uncertain. The length of the CDR3 is 14 residues. Trimming shortened V by 2 bases and J by 0 bases, and 5 bases separated the two germline ends. The germline V gene encodes CDR1 SNHLY and CDR2 FYNNEI. The CDR3 spells CASSETNSNQPQHF. CDR3 sequence (DNA): TGTGCCAGCAGTGAAACAAATAGCAATCAGCCCCAGCATTTT. Using reference TRBV2 and TRBJ1-5 for the parts outside the CDR3, the full variable domain is EPEVTQTPSHQVTQMGQEVILRCVPISNHLYFYWYRQILGQKVEFLVSFYNNEISEKSEIFDDQFSVERPDGSNFTLKIRSTKLEDSAMYFCASSETNSNQPQHFGDGTRLSIL.

V and J are TRBV7-9 and TRBJ1-2; D call uncertain. The V end was cut by 5 bases, the J end by 4 bases, with 14 bases between. Germline V gene sequence: CDR1 SEHNR, CDR2 FQNEAQ (reference sequence). The CDR3 is made up of 14 amino acids. CDR3 sequence: CASSPELRSYGYTF. The CDR3 nucleotides are TGTGCCAGCAGCCCCGAGCTTCGGAGCTATGGCTACACCTTC.

The chain is built from TRBV5-4 and TRBJ2-3; 9 bases map to TRBD1. Germline V gene lookup returns CDR1 SGHNT and CDR2 YYREEE (reference sequence). V lost 4 bases and J lost 5; bases outside the gene matches: 2. The length of the CDR3 is 13 residues. The CDR3 nucleotides read TGTGCCAGCAGCCCGGACAGGGGAGATACGCAGTATTTT. Residues: CASSPDRGDTQYF.

This clone was observed many times. The V and J genes are TRBV2 and TRBJ1-2; a weak D match, TRBD1 (5 bases). Germline V gene sequence: CDR1 SNHLY, CDR2 FYNNEI. The CDR3 is 15 amino acids. V lost 7 bases and J lost 4, with 19 bases in between. The CDR3 loop reads CASTERDEGSYGYTF. The CDR3 region has the DNA TGTGCCAGCACCGAGCGGGACGAAGGGAGCTATGGCTACACCTTC.

The CDR3 sequence is CASSVGTSVDTQYF. The CDR3 DNA is TGTGCCAGCAGCGTGGGGACTAGCGTAGATACGCAGTATTTT. The chain is built from TRBV5-6 and TRBJ2-3; the match to TRBD2 covers 10 bases. Germline lookup yields CDR1 SGHDT and CDR2 YYEEEE. CDR3 length: 14 residues. J lost 5 bases, V lost 4 bases, and 4 bases had no gene match.

This clone has only a few counts. This rearrangement joins TRBV6-1 to TRBJ1-2, with 7 positions matching TRBD1. J gave up 4 bases and V 3 bases, and 5 bases lay outside the gene matches. Germline lookup yields CDR1 MNHNS and CDR2 SASEGT. This CDR3 region has 14 residues. In DNA form, the CDR3 reads TGTGCCAGCAGTGATGTGGACAGGAGCTATGGCTACACCTTC. Protein product: CASSDVDRSYGYTF.

This chain links TRBV10-3 with TRBJ1-1; weak D call: TRBD1 (5 bases). Per the germline V gene, CDR1 is ENHRY and CDR2 is SYGVKD. V lost 4 bases and J 1 base, leaving 7 bases between the germline ends. CDR3 size: 13 residues. The CDR3 region has the DNA TGTGCCATCAGTGTAGGGGCGAACACTGAAGCTTTCTTT. It is translated as CAISVGANTEAFF.

CDR3 region: CASSLFSGGNEQFF. CDR3 coding DNA: TGCGCCAGCAGCTTGTTTAGCGGGGGTAATGAGCAGTTCTTC. The chain couples TRBV5-1 to TRBJ2-1; 9 nucleotides agree with TRBD2. The CDR3 sequence is 14 residues long. Germline V gives CDR1 SGHRS, CDR2 YFSETQ. Germline trimming cut 1 base from V and 7 bases from J; bases unmatched to any gene: 3.

This clone was observed a few times. The chain joins TRBV14 to TRBJ1-2; perhaps TRBD1 as D (5 bases). The V gene's germline CDR1 is SGHDN and CDR2 FVKESK. The V and J ends lost 5 bases and 6 bases respectively, with 19 bases between them. The CDR3 spans 15 residues. CDR3 DNA sequence: TGTGCCAGCAGCTACGGGAGGGGTCTTTGGGATGGCTACACCTTC. Protein: CASSYGRGLWDGYTF.

V usage is TRBV28 and J usage is TRBJ1-3; D is ambiguous. The CDR3 has 12 residues. CDR1 and CDR2 from the germline V gene are MDHEN and SYDVKM. The ends were cut back, 10 bases at V and 7 bases at J, with 14 bases in the middle. The CDR3 DNA sequence: TGTGCCACCATATCGCAGCGGAACACCATATATTTT. It codes for CATISQRNTIYF.

The J gene is TRBJ1-1, the V gene TRBV10-1; D not resolved. The CDR3 totals 13 residues. The V gene's germline CDR1 is WNHNN and CDR2 SYGVQD (reference sequence). Trimming removed 6 bases at V and 0 bases at J, with 8 bases between. The CDR3 nucleotides read TGCGCCAGCAGCCGGGGTTTGAACACTGAAGCTTTCTTT. Protein sequence: CASSRGLNTEAFF.